This TCR beta chain was documented in a study of T cell responses to AZD1222 COVID-19 vaccine. TCRdb's copy holds only in-frame clones and misses some; the assay was immunoSEQ multiplex PCR. The table lists roughly 78,000 clones, about 84% of them singletons, with approximately 2.8% in the top ten. Sample: peripheral blood, taken on day 0 of AZD1222 vaccination. This receptor was obtained from an adult in good health.

The CDR3 loop reads CASSSSGTDTQYF. CDR3 DNA: TGTGCCAGCAGTAGCAGCGGCACAGATACGCAGTATTTT. V is TRBV7-2 and J is TRBJ2-3; D uncertain. The germline V gene encodes CDR1 SGHTA and CDR2 FQGNSA. The CDR3 is 13 amino acids. V was shortened by 6 bases and J by 1 base, with 8 bases between the two germline ends.